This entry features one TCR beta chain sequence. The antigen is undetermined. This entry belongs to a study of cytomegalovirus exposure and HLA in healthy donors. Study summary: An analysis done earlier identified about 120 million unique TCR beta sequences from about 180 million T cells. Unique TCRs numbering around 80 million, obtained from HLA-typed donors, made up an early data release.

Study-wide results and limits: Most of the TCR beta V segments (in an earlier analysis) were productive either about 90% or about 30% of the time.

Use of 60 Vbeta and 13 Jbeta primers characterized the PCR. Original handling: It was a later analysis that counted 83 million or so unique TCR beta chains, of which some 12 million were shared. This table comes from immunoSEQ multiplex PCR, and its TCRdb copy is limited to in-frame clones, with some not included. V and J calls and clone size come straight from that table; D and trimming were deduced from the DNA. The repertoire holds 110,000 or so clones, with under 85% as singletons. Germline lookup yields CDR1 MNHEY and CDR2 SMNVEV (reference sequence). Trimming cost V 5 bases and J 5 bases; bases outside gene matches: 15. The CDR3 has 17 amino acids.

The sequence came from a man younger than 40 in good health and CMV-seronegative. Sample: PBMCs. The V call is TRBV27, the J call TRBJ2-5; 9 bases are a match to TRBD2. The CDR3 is CASSARGAGGPGETQYF. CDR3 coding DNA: TGTGCCAGCAGTGCGCGGGGTGCGGGAGGGCCGGGCGAGACCCAGTACTTC.